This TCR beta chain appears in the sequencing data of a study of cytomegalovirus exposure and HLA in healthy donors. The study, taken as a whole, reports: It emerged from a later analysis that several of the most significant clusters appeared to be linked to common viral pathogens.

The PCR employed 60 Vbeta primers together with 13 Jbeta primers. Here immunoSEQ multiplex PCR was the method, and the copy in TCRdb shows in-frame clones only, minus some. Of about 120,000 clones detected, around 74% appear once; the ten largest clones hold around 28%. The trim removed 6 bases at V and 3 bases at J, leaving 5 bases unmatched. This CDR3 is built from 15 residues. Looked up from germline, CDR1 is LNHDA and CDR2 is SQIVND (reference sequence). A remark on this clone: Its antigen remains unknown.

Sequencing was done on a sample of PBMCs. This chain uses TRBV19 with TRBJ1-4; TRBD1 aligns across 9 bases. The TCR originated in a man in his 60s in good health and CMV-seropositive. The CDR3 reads CASSSQGAANEKLFF. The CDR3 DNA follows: TGTGCCAGTAGCTCACAGGGGGCGGCTAATGAAAAACTGTTTTTT.